The 18 T cell receptor beta chains reported below all come from one sample, sequenced in a study of T cells in Graves' hyperthyroidism and ophthalmopathy (dated by TCRdb to the late 2010s). Library preparation used multiplex PCR. Sequencing instrument: Illumina HiSeq 2000. TCR beta CDR3 regions were amplified from RNA transcripts. The TCR CDR3 was subjected to a first round of RT-PCR using the HTBI primer set and the Qiagen OneStep RT-PCR kit. In-frame beta chains were kept once TCRdb had trimmed the public reads at Q25 with fastp and called clones with MiXCR. Rows with one shared CDR3 protein collapse into an entry with the most common genes and DNA. The sample table holds roughly 510,000 distinct CDR3 sequences, of which 40% to 50% were seen once. Jointly, the top ten make up around 44% of the sample. The sample taken for sequencing was peripheral blood or thyroid tissue (not recorded which). The source of these receptors is an adult woman with Graves' disease, either hyperthyroidism or ophthalmopathy (not recorded which).

At least ten counts were recorded for this clonotype. The V and J genes are TRBV7-9 and TRBJ2-5; the match to TRBD2 covers 8 bases. The CDR3 spans 16 residues. The germline V gene has CDR1 SEHNR and CDR2 FQNEAQ (reference sequence). With 2 bases clipped from V and 4 bases from J, the junction kept 9 bases outside the gene matches. The CDR3 region is CASSLSAGLGSETQYF. The CDR3 DNA reads TGTGCCAGCAGCTTAAGCGCGGGACTAGGGTCAGAGACCCAGTACTTC.

The chain uses TRBV15 and TRBJ1-1; 8 bases line up with TRBD1. Germline CDR1 reads LNHNV; CDR2 reads YYDKDF (reference sequence). V shed 4 bases and J 2 bases; nucleotides not matched to a gene: 9. The CDR3 loop spans 16 amino acids. In DNA form, the CDR3 reads TGTGCCACCAGCACAGGACAGGGACGGGTAAACACTGAAGCTTTCTTT. Its protein is CATSTGQGRVNTEAFF.

This rearrangement joins TRBV2 to TRBJ2-5, with TRBD2 as a possible D gene (5 bases). The CDR3 has 14 residues. V lost 8 bases to trimming and J lost 3 bases, with 16 bases between them. The germline CDR1 and CDR2 sequences are SNHLY and FYNNEI. CDR3 in DNA: TGTGCCAGCCTGAAGATGGCGAGGGAAGAGACCCAGTACTTC. Translation: CASLKMAREETQYF.

The chain couples TRBV15 to TRBJ1-1; D unresolved. Germline values: CDR1 LNHNV, CDR2 YYDKDF (reference sequence). V lost 3 bases and J 1 base, leaving 12 bases between the germline ends. This CDR3 region has 15 residues. Here the CDR3 reads CATSSPGEENTEAFF. CDR3 bases: TGTGCCACCAGCAGCCCCGGGGAGGAGAACACTGAAGCTTTCTTT.

The J gene is TRBJ1-1, the V gene TRBV29-1; 7 nucleotides align to TRBD1. The ends lost 6 bases at V and 4 bases at J; junction bases unmatched: 11. There are 14 residues in the CDR3. Germline-derived CDR1 and CDR2 are SQVTM and ANQGSEA. The CDR3 is CSVAQQGMGTEAFF. The CDR3 DNA reads as TGCAGCGTAGCCCAACAGGGGATGGGCACTGAAGCTTTCTTT.

This sequence joins TRBV30 and TRBJ1-1; possibly TRBD1 for D (6 bases). Trimming removed 2 bases at V and 11 bases at J, with 27 bases between. This CDR3 comprises 16 residues. Per germline, CDR1 GTSNPN and CDR2 SVGIG (reference sequence). CDR3 DNA: TGTGCCTGGAGTACAAGACAGGCGGCAACGACGACTGGGGCTTTCTTT. Protein sequence: CAWSTRQAATTTGAFF.

This clonotype was seen at least ten times. The chain couples TRBV7-8 to TRBJ1-1, with 10 bases that match TRBD1. Per the germline V gene, CDR1 is SGHVS and CDR2 is FQNEAQ. This CDR3 contains 14 residues. J lost 1 base, V lost 4 bases, and 0 bases had no gene match. CDR3 region: CASSWTGGNTEAFF. The CDR3 nucleotides are TGTGCCAGCAGCTGGACAGGGGGGAACACTGAAGCTTTCTTT.

In its sample, this clonotype was seen many times. The chain couples TRBV7-9 to TRBJ1-4, with a tentative D call TRBD1 (6 bases). The V gene's germline CDR1 is SEHNR and CDR2 FQNEAQ (reference sequence). Between the trimmed V and J ends, which lost 5 bases and 8 bases, there was a span of 18 bases. This CDR3 comprises 15 residues. CDR3 DNA: TGTGCCAGCAGCCAGATGGGGGCTTTGGACGAAAAACTGTTTTTT. Encoded protein: CASSQMGALDEKLFF.

The chain employs TRBV7-4 and TRBJ2-6; possible D gene TRBD1, 6 bases. The germline V gene has CDR1 SGHVT and CDR2 SQSDAQ. The V and J ends lost 6 bases and 8 bases respectively, with 14 bases between them. CDR3 length: 14 amino acids. The CDR3 region is CASRQGFDTNVLTF. The DNA of the CDR3 is TGTGCCAGCAGACAGGGTTTTGATACCAACGTCCTGACTTTC.

This chain uses TRBV7-2 with TRBJ1-6; 8 nucleotides match TRBD1. CDR1 and CDR2 from the germline V gene are SGHTA and FQGNSA. The CDR3 has 14 amino acids. Trimming took 5 bases from V and 11 from J; bases not matched to a gene: 8. This CDR3 reads CASSQVGTGTPLHF. Here the CDR3 DNA reads TGTGCCAGCAGCCAAGTCGGGACAGGTACACCCCTCCACTTT.

This clonotype was seen ten or more times. The gene calls are TRBV5-6 and TRBJ1-5; D gene ambiguous. The germline V gene has CDR1 SGHDT and CDR2 YYEEEE. This CDR3 is built from 14 residues. Trimming pared 1 base from V and 3 bases from J, leaving 8 bases between. The CDR3 here is CASSLRGFNQPQHF. The CDR3 DNA sequence: TGTGCCAGCAGCTTGCGAGGGTTCAATCAGCCCCAGCATTTT.

The V call is TRBV19, the J call TRBJ1-5, with D possibly matching TRBD1 (5 bases). Trimming stripped 3 bases from V and 6 bases from J, with 9 bases between. The CDR3 is made up of 13 amino acids. Germline assignment: CDR1 LNHDA and CDR2 SQIVND (reference sequence). The CDR3 loop is CASSIAGRQPQHF. CDR3 DNA: TGTGCCAGTAGTATTGCGGGGCGTCAGCCCCAGCATTTT.

J is TRBJ2-7 and V is TRBV2, with D possibly TRBD2 on 6 matching bases. Germline V lookup: CDR1 SNHLY, CDR2 FYNNEI. V shed 7 bases and J shed 3 bases, with 16 bases lying between them. The CDR3 has 14 residues. This CDR3 reads CASTEGPGDYEQYF. The CDR3 nucleotides are TGTGCCAGCACCGAAGGTCCGGGAGACTACGAGCAGTACTTC.

V and J are TRBV24-1 and TRBJ2-5; no firm D call. CDR1 is KGHDR, CDR2 SFDVKD, per germline. The CDR3 has 10 amino acids. Written as DNA, the CDR3 is TGTGCTTTCGTAATCGGGACCCAGTACTTC. This translates into CAFVIGTQYF.

J is TRBJ1-2 and V is TRBV29-1, with 9 bases matching TRBD1. The CDR3 spans 16 residues. Germline assignment: CDR1 SQVTM and CDR2 ANQGSEA. J gave up 0 bases and V 6 bases, and 11 bases lay outside the gene matches. Here the CDR3 reads CSVDTGTGPANYGYTF. CDR3 bases: TGCAGCGTGGATACCGGGACAGGGCCAGCTAACTATGGCTACACCTTC.

This clonotype was picked up many times. This CDR3 reads CASSLSLEQYF. In nucleotides, the CDR3 is TGTGCCAGCAGCTTGTCCCTCGAGCAGTACTTC. The chain carries TRBV7-2 and TRBJ2-7; no firm D call. The CDR3 loop spans 11 amino acids. V gave up 3 bases and J gave up 6 bases, with 6 bases separating them. Germline V lookup: CDR1 SGHTA, CDR2 FQGNSA.

The chain carries TRBV20-1 and TRBJ2-7, with TRBD1 identical over 11 bases. This CDR3 comprises 14 residues. Germline V lookup: CDR1 DFQATT, CDR2 SNEGSKA (reference sequence). V shed 5 bases, J shed 7 bases, and the junction held 10 bases outside the gene matches. CDR3 loop: CSAQGQGGSGEQYF. The CDR3 DNA reads TGCAGTGCTCAGGGACAGGGGGGTAGCGGAGAGCAGTACTTC.

This clonotype was counted many times. The rearrangement links TRBV20-1 to TRBJ1-5, with a weak D call TRBD1 (6 bases). V lost 6 bases and J lost 2, with 14 bases in between. The germline V gene has CDR1 DFQATT and CDR2 SNEGSKA (reference sequence). The CDR3 spans 14 residues. The CDR3: CSAVNRVGNQPQHF. CDR3 nucleotide sequence: TGCAGTGCCGTGAACAGGGTCGGCAATCAGCCCCAGCATTTT.